The clone carrying this TCR beta chain was detected only a few times. Antigen unknown. RNA transcripts were the source from which TCR beta CDR3 regions were amplified. The first-round RT-PCR employed HTBI primers together with the Qiagen OneStep RT-PCR kit. A multiplex PCR was then performed as the second round. TCRdb ran MiXCR on the multiplex PCR reads and lists one entry per CDR3 protein. The table has 500,000 to 700,000 distinct CDR3 sequences, about 40% seen once. The data belong to a study of Graves' ophthalmopathy and Graves' hyperthyroidism. Whole-study context: Being free of ophthalmopathy for 18 months of follow-up defined stable hyperthyroidism.

The germline gives CDR1 LNHDA, CDR2 SQIVND (reference sequence). The CDR3 consists of 15 residues. The V and J ends lost 3 bases and 4 bases respectively, with 15 bases between them. General observations from the study: Also, most clonotypes expanded in the thyroid above 0.001 frequency appeared in blood. For separating ophthalmopathy from stable hyperthyroidism, a 13-signature model gave roughly 90% sensitivity and roughly 78% specificity.

The genes are TRBV19 and TRBJ1-2, with D unresolved. This receptor was obtained from an adult man with Graves' hyperthyroidism. Input material: peripheral blood or thyroid tissue (not recorded which). The CDR3 DNA is TGTGCCAGTAGTATTGGTGGAGGGATTGGCTATGGCTACACCTTC. This encodes CASSIGGGIGYGYTF. Complete variable domain (other parts from reference TRBV19 and TRBJ1-2): DGGITQSPKYLFRKEGQNVTLSCEQNLNHDAMYWYRQDPGQGLRLIYYSQIVNDFQKGDIAEGYSVSREKKESFPLTVTSAQKNPTAFYLCASSIGGGIGYGYTFGSGTRLTVV.